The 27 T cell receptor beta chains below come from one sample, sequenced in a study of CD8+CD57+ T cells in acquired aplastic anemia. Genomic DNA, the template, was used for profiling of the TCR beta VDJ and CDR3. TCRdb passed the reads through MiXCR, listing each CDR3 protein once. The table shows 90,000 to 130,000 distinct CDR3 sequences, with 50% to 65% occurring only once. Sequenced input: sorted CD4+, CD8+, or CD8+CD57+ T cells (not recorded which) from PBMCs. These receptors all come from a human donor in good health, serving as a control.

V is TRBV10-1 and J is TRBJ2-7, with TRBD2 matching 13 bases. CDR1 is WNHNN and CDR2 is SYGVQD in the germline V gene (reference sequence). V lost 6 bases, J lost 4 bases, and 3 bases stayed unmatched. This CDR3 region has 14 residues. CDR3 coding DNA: TGCGCCAGCAGCAGGACTAGCGGGAGTTACGAGCAGTACTTC. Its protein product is CASSRTSGSYEQYF.

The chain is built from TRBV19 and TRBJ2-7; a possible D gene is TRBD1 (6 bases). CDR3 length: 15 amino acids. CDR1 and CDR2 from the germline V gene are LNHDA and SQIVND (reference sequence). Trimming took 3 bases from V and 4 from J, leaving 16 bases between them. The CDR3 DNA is TGTGCCAGTAGTATTATGGCAGGGGATATATACGAGCAGTACTTC. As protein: CASSIMAGDIYEQYF.

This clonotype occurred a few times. In DNA form, the CDR3 reads TGTGCCAGTACGGGGGCATACGAGCAGTACTTC. As protein: CASTGAYEQYF. The chain couples TRBV7-2 to TRBJ2-7; either TRBD1 or TRBD2 may supply D (6 bases each). CDR1 and CDR2 (germline): SGHTA, FQGNSA. CDR3 length equals 11 residues. V lost 9 bases to trimming and J lost 4 bases, with 10 bases between them.

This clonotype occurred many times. The DNA for the CDR3 is TGTGCCAGCAGCTTAGCGGGGGACTATGGCTACACCTTC. Encoded protein: CASSLAGDYGYTF. The V call is TRBV7-2, the J call TRBJ1-2; possible D gene TRBD1, 5 bases. Germline V CDR1 and CDR2: SGHTA, FQGNSA. The CDR3 sequence is 13 residues long. V lost 0 bases and J 3 bases, leaving 5 bases between the germline ends.

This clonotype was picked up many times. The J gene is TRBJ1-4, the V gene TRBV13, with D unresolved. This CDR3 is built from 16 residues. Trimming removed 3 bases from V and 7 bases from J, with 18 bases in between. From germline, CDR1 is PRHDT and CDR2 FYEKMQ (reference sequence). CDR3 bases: TGTGCCAGCAGCTTCCGGGCCGCAAACCTCGGTGAAAAACTGTTTTTT. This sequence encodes CASSFRAANLGEKLFF.

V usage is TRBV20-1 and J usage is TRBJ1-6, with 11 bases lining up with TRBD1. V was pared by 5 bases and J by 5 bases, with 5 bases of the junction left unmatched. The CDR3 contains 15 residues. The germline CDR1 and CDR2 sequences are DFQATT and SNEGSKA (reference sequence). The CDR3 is CSAEDRGRDNSPLHF. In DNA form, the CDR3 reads TGCAGTGCTGAGGACAGGGGGCGGGATAATTCACCCCTCCACTTT.

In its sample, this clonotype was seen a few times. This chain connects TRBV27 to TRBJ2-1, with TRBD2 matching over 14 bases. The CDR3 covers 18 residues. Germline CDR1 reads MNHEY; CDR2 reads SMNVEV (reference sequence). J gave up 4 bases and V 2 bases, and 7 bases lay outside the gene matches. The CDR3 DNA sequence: TGTGCCAGCAGTTTAAGCCCTGGACTAGCGGGGGGATACAATGAGCAGTTCTTC. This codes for CASSLSPGLAGGYNEQFF.

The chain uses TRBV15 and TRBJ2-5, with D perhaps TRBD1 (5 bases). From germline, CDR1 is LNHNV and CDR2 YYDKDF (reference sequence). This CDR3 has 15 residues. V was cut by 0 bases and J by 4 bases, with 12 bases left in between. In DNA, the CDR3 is TGTGCCACCAGCAGAGATCAAGGGGCAGGAGAGACCCAGTACTTC. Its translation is CATSRDQGAGETQYF.

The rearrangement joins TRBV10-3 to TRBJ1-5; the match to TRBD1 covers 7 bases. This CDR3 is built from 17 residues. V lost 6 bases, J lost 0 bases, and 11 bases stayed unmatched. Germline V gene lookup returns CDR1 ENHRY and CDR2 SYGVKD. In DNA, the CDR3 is TGTGCCATCAGCGGACAGGCCCTGGGGTATAGCAATCAGCCCCAGCATTTT. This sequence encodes CAISGQALGYSNQPQHF.

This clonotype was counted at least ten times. CDR3 in DNA: TGTGCCACCAGCACGGGCCCTAGGGGCGTCACAGATACGCAGTATTTT. Translating gives CATSTGPRGVTDTQYF. V is TRBV15 and J is TRBJ2-3; perhaps TRBD1 as D (5 bases). The ends were cut back, 4 bases at V and 2 bases at J, with 16 bases in the middle. Per the germline V gene, CDR1 is LNHNV and CDR2 is YYDKDF (reference sequence). The CDR3 loop spans 16 amino acids.

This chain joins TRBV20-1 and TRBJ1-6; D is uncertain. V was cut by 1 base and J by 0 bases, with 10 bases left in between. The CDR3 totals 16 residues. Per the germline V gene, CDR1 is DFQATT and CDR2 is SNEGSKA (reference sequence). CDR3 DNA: TGCAGTGCTAGAGGTGGGCGGAGCTCCTATAATTCACCCCTCCACTTT. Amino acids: CSARGGRSSYNSPLHF.

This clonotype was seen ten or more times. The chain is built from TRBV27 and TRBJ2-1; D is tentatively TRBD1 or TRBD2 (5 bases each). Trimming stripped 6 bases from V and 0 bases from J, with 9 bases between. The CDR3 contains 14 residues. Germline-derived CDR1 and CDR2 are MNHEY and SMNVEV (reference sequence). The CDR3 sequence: CASSREYSYNEQFF. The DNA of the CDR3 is TGTGCCAGCAGCAGGGAGTACTCCTACAATGAGCAGTTCTTC.

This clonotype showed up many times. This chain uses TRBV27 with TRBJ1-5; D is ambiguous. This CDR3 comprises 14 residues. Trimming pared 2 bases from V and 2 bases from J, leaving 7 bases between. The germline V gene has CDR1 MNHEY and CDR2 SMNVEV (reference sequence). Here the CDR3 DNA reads TGTGCCAGCAGTTTAATACATGGCAATCAGCCCCAGCATTTT. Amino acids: CASSLIHGNQPQHF.

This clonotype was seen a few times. The CDR3 sequence is CATSRPGRGEQFF. DNA of the CDR3: TGTGCCACCAGCAGGCCCGGGCGCGGCGAGCAGTTCTTC. This chain links TRBV15 with TRBJ2-1; D call uncertain. The V gene lost 3 bases and the J gene lost 10 bases, with 13 bases spanning the gap. CDR1 and CDR2 from the germline V gene are LNHNV and YYDKDF (reference sequence). There are 13 residues in the CDR3. The full variable domain, with the rest looked up from reference TRBV15 and TRBJ2-1, is DAMVIQNPRYQVTQFGKPVTLSCSQTLNHNVMYWYQQKSSQAPKLLFHYYDKDFNNEADTPDNFQSRRPNTSFCFLDIRSPGLGDTAMYLCATSRPGRGEQFFGPGTRLTVL.

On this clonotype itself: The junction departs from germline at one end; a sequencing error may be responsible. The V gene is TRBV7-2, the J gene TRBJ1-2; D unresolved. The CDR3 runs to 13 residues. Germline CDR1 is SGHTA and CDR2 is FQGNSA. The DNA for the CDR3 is TGTGCCGGCAGCTTCGCTCGCCCCGACGGCTACACCTTC. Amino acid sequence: CAGSFARPDGYTF.

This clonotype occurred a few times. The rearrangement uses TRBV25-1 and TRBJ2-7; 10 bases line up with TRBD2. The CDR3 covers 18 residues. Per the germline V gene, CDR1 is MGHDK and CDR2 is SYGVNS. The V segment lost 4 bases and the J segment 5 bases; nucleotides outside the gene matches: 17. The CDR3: CASSASSGGRGIKNEQYF. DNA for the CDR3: TGTGCCAGCAGTGCGTCTAGCGGGGGCAGGGGGATCAAAAACGAGCAGTACTTC.

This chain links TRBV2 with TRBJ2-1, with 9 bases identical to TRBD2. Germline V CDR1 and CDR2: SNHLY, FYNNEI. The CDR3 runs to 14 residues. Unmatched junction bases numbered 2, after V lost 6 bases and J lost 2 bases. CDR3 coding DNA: TGTGCCAGCAGGATAGCGGGGGCCTACAATGAGCAGTTCTTC. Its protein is CASRIAGAYNEQFF.

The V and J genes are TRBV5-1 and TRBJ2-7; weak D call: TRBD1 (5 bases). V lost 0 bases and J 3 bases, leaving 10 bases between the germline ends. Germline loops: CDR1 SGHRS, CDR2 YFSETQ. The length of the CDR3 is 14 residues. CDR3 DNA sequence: TGCGCCAGCAGCTTGGGCTTAGGGGTCTACGAGCAGTACTTC. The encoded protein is CASSLGLGVYEQYF.

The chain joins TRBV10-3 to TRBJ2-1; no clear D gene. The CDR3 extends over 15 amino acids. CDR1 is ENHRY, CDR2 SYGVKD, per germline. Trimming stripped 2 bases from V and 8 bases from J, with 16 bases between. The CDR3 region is CAISEAPRDGDEQFF. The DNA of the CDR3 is TGTGCCATCAGTGAGGCACCTCGTGACGGCGATGAGCAGTTCTTC.

This CDR3 is CASSQWIWGGSDTQYF. CDR3 coding DNA: TGTGCCAGCAGCCAATGGATTTGGGGAGGTTCGGATACGCAGTATTTT. The V and J genes are TRBV16 and TRBJ2-3; possibly TRBD2 for D (6 bases). Trimming removed 1 base from V and 6 bases from J, with 17 bases in between. There are 16 residues in the CDR3. Germline values: CDR1 KGHSY, CDR2 FQNENV.

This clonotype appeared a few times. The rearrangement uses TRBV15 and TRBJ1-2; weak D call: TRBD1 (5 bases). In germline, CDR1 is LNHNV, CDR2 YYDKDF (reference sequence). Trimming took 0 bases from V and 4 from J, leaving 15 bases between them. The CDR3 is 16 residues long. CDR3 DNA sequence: TGTGCCACCAGCAGAGATGACGGTCAGGGAGGCTATGGCTACACCTTC. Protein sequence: CATSRDDGQGGYGYTF.

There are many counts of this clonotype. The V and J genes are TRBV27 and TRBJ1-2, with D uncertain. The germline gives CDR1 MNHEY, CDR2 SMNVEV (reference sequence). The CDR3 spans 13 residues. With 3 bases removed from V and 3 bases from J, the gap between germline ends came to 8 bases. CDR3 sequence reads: CASSLAQDYGYTF. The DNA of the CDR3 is TGTGCCAGCAGTTTGGCGCAGGACTATGGCTACACCTTC.

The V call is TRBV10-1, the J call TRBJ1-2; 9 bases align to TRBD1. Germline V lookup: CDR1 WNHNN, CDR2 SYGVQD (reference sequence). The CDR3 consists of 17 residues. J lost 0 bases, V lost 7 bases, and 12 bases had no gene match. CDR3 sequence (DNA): TGCGCCAGCATTAGGAGGGGACAGGGAAACACTAACTATGGCTACACCTTC. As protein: CASIRRGQGNTNYGYTF.

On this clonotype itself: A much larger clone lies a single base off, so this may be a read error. This CDR3 reads CASSLWGDQPQHF. CDR3 nucleotide sequence: TGTGCCAGCAGTTTGTGGGGAGACCAGCCCCAGCATTTT. The chain carries TRBV27 and TRBJ1-5; no clear D gene. There are 13 residues in the CDR3. Germline assignment: CDR1 MNHEY and CDR2 SMNVEV (reference sequence). V was shortened by 3 bases and J by 7 bases, with 10 bases between the two germline ends.

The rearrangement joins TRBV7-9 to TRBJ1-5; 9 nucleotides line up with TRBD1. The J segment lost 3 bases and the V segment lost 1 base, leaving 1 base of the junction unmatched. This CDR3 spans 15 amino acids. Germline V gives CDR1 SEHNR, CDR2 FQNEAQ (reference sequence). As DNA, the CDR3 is TGTGCCAGCAGCTTAGGGACAGGGGCCAATCAGCCCCAGCATTTT. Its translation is CASSLGTGANQPQHF.

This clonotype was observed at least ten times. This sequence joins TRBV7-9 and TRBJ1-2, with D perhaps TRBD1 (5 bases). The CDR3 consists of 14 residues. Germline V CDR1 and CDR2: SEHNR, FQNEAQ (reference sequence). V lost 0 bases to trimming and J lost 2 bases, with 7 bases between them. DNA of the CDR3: TGTGCCAGCAGCTTAGCGCGACAGAACTATGGCTACACCTTC. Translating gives CASSLARQNYGYTF. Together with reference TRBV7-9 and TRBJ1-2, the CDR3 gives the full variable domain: DTGVSQNPRHKITKRGQNVTFRCDPISEHNRLYWYRQTLGQGPEFLTYFQNEAQLEKSRLLSDRFSAERPKGSFSTLEIQRTEQGDSAMYLCASSLARQNYGYTFGSGTRLTVV.

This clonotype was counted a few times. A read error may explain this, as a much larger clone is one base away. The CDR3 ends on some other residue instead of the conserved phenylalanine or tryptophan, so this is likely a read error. CDR3 DNA sequence: TGTGCCAGCAGTGTGACTAGCGGGGATACGCAGTATCTT. Translated: CASSVTSGDTQYL. The rearrangement joins TRBV6-1 to TRBJ2-3; 10 bases fit TRBD2. V lost 4 bases to trimming and J lost 6 bases; unmatched junction nucleotides: 1. The germline gives CDR1 MNHNS, CDR2 SASEGT. The CDR3 runs 13 residues.